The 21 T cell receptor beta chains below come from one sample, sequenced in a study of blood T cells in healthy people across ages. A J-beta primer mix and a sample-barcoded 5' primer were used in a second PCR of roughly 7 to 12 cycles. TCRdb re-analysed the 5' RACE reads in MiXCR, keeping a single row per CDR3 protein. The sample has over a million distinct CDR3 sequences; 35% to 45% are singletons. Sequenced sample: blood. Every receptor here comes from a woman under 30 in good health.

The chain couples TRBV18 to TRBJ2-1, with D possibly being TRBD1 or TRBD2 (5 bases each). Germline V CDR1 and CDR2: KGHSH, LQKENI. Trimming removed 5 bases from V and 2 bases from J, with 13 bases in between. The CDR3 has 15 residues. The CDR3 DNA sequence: TGTGCCAGCTCATACGGGACCTCGACCTACAATGAGCAGTTCTTC. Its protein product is CASSYGTSTYNEQFF. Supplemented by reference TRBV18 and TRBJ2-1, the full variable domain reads NAGVMQNPRHLVRRRGQEARLRCSPMKGHSHVYWYRQLPEEGLKFMVYLQKENIIDESGMPKERFSAEFPKEGPSILRIQQVVRGDSAAYFCASSYGTSTYNEQFFGPGTRLTVL.

CDR3 sequence (DNA): TGTGCCAGCAGTGTAAGACAGGGGGCGATTCTATTCCAGCCCCAGCATTTT. Its translation is CASSVRQGAILFQPQHF. V usage is TRBV12-3 or TRBV12-4 and J usage is TRBJ1-5; 10 bases are shared with TRBD1. Trimming took 5 bases from V and 7 from J; bases not matched to a gene: 14. The CDR3 contains 17 residues.

This CDR3 is CASRMGGETFTDTQYF. CDR3 in DNA: TGCGCCAGCCGTATGGGCGGGGAGACTTTCACAGATACGCAGTATTTT. The genes are TRBV5-1 and TRBJ2-3, with a tentative D call TRBD2 (6 bases). This CDR3 is built from 16 residues. V lost 7 bases and J 2 bases, leaving 20 bases between the germline ends. The germline CDR1 and CDR2 sequences are SGHRS and YFSETQ. The whole variable domain, remainder taken from reference TRBV5-1 and TRBJ2-3, is KAGVTQTPRYLIKTRGQQVTLSCSPISGHRSVSWYQQTPGQGLQFLFEYFSETQRNKGNFPGRFSGRQFSNSRSEMNVSTLELGDSALYLCASRMGGETFTDTQYFGPGTRLTVL.

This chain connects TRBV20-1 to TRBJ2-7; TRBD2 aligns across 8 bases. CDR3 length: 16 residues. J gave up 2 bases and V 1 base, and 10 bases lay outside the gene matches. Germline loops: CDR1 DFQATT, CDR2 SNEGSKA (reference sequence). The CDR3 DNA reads TGCAGTGCTAGAGCTCTACCGGGACTAGTTGCCTACGAGCAGTACTTC. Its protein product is CSARALPGLVAYEQYF.

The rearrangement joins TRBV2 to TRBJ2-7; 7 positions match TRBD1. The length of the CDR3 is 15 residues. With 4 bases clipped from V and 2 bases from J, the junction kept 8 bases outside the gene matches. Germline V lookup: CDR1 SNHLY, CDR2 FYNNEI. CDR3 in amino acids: CASSVRQGTTYEQYF. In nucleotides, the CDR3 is TGTGCCAGCAGTGTACGACAGGGAACTACCTACGAGCAGTACTTC.

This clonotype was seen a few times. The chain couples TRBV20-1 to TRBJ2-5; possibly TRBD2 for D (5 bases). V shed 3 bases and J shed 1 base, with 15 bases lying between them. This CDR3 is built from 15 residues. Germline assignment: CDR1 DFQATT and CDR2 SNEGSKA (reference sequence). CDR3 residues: CSARRALGLQETQYF. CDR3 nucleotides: TGCAGTGCTAGGAGGGCGCTAGGCCTCCAAGAGACCCAGTACTTC.

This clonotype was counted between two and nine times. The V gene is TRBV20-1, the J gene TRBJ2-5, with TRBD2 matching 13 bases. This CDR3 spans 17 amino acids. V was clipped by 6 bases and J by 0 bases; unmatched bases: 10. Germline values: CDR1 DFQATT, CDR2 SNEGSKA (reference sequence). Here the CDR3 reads CSAGGGLAGLNQETQYF. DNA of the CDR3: TGCAGTGCAGGGGGGGGACTAGCGGGGCTAAACCAAGAGACCCAGTACTTC.

DNA of the CDR3: TGTGCCAGCAGCGTAGGGCAGAGAACTGAAGCTTTCTTT. It encodes CASSVGQRTEAFF. The chain joins TRBV9 to TRBJ1-1; D is unclear. Trimming took off 0 bases at V and 5 bases at J, with 8 bases between the two ends. Looked up from germline, CDR1 is SGDLS and CDR2 is YYNGEE. The CDR3 sequence is 13 residues long.

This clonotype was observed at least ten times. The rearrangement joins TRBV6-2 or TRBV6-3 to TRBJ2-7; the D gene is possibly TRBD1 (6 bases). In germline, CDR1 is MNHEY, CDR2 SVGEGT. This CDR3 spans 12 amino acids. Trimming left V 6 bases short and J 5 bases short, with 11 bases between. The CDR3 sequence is CASSWGRDEQYF. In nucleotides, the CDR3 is TGTGCCAGCAGCTGGGGGCGCGACGAGCAGTACTTC.

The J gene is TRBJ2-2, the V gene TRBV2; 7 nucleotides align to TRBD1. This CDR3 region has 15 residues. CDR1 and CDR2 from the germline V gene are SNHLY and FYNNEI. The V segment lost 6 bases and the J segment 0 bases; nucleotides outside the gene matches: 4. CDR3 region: CASSTRGPNTGELFF. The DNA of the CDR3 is TGTGCCAGCAGCACTAGGGGGCCGAACACCGGGGAGCTGTTTTTT.

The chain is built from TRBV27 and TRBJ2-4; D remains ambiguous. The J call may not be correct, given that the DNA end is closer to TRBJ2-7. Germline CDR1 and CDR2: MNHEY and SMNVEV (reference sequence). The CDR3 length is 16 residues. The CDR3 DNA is TGTGCCAGCAGTTTATCCCAAGCCTTCGAAATCTACGAGCAGTACTTC. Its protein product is CASSLSQAFEIYEQYF.

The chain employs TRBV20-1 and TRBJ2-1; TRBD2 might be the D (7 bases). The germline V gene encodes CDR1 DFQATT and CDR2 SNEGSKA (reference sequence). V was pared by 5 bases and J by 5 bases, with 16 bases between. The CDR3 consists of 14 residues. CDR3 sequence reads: CSAGWWGGDNEQFF. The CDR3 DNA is TGCAGTGCTGGATGGTGGGGGGGCGACAATGAGCAGTTCTTC.

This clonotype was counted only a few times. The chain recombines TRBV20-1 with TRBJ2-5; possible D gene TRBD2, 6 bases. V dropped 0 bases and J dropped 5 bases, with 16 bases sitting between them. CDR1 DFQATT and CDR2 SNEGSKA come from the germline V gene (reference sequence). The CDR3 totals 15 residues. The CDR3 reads CSAREPGLGSETQYF. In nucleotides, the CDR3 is TGCAGTGCTAGAGAACCGGGACTCGGATCGGAGACCCAGTACTTC.

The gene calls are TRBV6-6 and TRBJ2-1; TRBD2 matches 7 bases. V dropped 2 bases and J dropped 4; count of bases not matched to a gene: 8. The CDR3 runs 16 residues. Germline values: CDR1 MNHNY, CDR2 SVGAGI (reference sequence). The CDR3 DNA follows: TGTGCCAGCAGTTACCGGGGACTACAAGGTTACAATGAGCAGTTCTTC. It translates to CASSYRGLQGYNEQFF.

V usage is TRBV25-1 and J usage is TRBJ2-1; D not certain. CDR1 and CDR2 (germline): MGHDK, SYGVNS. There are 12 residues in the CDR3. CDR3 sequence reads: CVTGRISNEQFF. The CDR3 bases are TGTGTCACCGGACGGATCAGCAATGAGCAGTTCTTC.

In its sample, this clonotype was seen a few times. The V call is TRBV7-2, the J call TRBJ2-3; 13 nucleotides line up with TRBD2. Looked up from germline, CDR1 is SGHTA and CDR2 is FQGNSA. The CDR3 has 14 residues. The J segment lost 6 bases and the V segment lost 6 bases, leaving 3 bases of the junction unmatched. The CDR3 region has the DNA TGTGCCAGCAGTTGGGGACTAGCGGGGGATACGCAGTATTTT. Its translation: CASSWGLAGDTQYF.

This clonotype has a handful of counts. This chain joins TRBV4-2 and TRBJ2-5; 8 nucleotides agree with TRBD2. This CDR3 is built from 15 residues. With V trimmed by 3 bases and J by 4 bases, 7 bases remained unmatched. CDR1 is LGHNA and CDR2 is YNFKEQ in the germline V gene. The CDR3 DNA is TGTGCCAGCAGCCATTACCCGGGACTAGGAGAGACCCAGTACTTC. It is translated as CASSHYPGLGETQYF.

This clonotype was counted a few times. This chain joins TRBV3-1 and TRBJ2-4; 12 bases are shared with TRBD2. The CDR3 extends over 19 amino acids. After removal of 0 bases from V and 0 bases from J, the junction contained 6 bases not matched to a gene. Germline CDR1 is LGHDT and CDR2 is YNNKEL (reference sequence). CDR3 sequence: CASSQETSGGPIAKNIQYF. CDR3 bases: TGTGCCAGCAGCCAAGAAACTAGCGGGGGGCCTATAGCCAAAAACATTCAGTACTTC.

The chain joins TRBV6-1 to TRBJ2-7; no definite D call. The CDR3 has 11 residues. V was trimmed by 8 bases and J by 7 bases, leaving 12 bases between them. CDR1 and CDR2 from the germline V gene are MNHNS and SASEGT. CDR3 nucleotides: TGTGCCAGCGGCAGGACGGGTGAGCAGTACTTC. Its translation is CASGRTGEQYF.

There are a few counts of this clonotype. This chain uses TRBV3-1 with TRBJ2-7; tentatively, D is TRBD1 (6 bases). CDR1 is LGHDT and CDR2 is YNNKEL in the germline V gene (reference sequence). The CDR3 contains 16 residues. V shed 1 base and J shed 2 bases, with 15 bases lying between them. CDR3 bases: TGTGCCAGCAGCCAAGTTTTCGGACAGCCCCCCTACGAGCAGTACTTC. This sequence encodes CASSQVFGQPPYEQYF.

The CDR3 DNA sequence: TGTGCCAGCAGTGCACCGGGACAGGGCACCGAGCAGTACTTC. As protein: CASSAPGQGTEQYF. The chain carries TRBV6-6 and TRBJ2-7, with TRBD1 matching over 9 bases. CDR3 length: 14 amino acids. With V trimmed by 5 bases and J by 6 bases, 8 bases remained unmatched. Germline lookup yields CDR1 MNHNY and CDR2 SVGAGI (reference sequence).